The sequence of this T cell receptor beta chain was determined in a study of T cells in Graves' hyperthyroidism and ophthalmopathy. RNA transcripts served as the template for amplifying TCR beta CDR3 regions. When the TCR CDR3 underwent first-round RT-PCR, the HTBI primer set was used. TCRdb reanalysed the multiplex PCR reads using MiXCR and keeps one entry per CDR3 protein. The sample holds roughly 500,000 distinct CDR3 sequences; 40% to 50% are singletons and the top ten take about 40%. Based on clinical symptoms, serum thyroxine and TRAb, thyroid ultrasound and orbital computed tomography, diagnoses were reached. Germline loops: CDR1 SQVTM, CDR2 ANQGSEA. The CDR3 consists of 13 residues. With 3 bases clipped from V and 11 bases from J, the junction kept 12 bases outside the gene matches.

Sequencing was performed on peripheral blood or thyroid tissue (not recorded which). This receptor was identified in an adult woman with Graves' disease, either hyperthyroidism or ophthalmopathy (not recorded which). This rearrangement joins TRBV29-1 to TRBJ1-1; TRBD1 matches at 7 bases. The CDR3 DNA is TGCAGCGTTGACAAGGCAGGGGGTAACGAGGCTTTCTTT. Translated, it gives CSVDKAGGNEAFF.